This entry is about one T cell receptor (beta chain). Researchers placed approximately 200,000 CFSE-labeled responder cells in culture with approximately 200,000 irradiated, violet-dye-labeled stimulator cells. Once the reaction had ended, proliferating CFSE-low CD3+CD4+ and CD3+CD8+ responders were sorted. This entry belongs to a study of graft-versus-host responses after intestinal transplantation. Looking at the study overall: Every recipient underwent anti-thymocyte globulin induction, then tacrolimus and steroids for three to four years.

Germline V gene sequence: CDR1 ENHRY, CDR2 SYGVKD. The CDR3 is 16 amino acids. Trimming removed 0 bases at V and 4 bases at J, with 15 bases between. Using immunoSEQ multiplex PCR, the repertoire was profiled, and TCRdb retains in-frame clones only, with some absent. Of around 19,000 clones listed, 40% to 55% were seen once; the top ten hold about 1%. Study findings and constraints: After transplant, early declines in HvG clones were associated with peak levels of circulating GvH clones.

The sequenced sample was alloreactive CD4+ T cells from a mixed lymphocyte reaction culture, obtained before intestinal transplant. Subset noted: CFSE-low proliferating T cells sorted from roughly 6-day pre-transplant mixed lymphocyte reaction (GvH or HvG direction). This receptor was identified in a human patient who received an intestinal transplant. This sequence joins TRBV10-3 and TRBJ1-2, with D possibly TRBD1 on 6 matching bases. The CDR3 reads CAISESVWTVSYGYTF. CDR3 DNA sequence: TGTGCCATCAGTGAGTCGGTGTGGACAGTTTCCTATGGCTACACCTTC.